This TCR beta chain stems from a study of PD-L1 blockade in urothelial cancer. For the study at large: Bladder-origin urothelial cancer in males described twenty-five of the 29 patients. Study-wide findings and caveats: Stronger expansion of tumor-associated clones in blood at 3 weeks distinguished durable-benefit patients.

As regards this clone: The antigen is undetermined.

The data were produced by immunoSEQ multiplex PCR, yet TCRdb's version contains in-frame clones alone and is incomplete. The sample includes tens of thousands of clones, around 82% seen only once; the top ten take about 15%. The germline V gene encodes CDR1 LNHDA and CDR2 SQIVND (reference sequence). With 7 bases clipped from V and 3 bases from J, the junction kept 5 bases outside the gene matches. CDR3 length equals 14 residues. Time point: pretreatment peripheral blood. The chain uses TRBV19 and TRBJ1-5, with 8 bases matching TRBD1. Sequenced material: PBMCs, taken around atezolizumab (anti-PD-L1) treatment. The TCR sequence derives from a man aged 55 to 69 with urothelial cancer. In DNA, the CDR3 is TGTGCCAGTAACAGGGGGGGTGTCAATCAGCCCCAGCATTTT. Protein: CASNRGGVNQPQHF.